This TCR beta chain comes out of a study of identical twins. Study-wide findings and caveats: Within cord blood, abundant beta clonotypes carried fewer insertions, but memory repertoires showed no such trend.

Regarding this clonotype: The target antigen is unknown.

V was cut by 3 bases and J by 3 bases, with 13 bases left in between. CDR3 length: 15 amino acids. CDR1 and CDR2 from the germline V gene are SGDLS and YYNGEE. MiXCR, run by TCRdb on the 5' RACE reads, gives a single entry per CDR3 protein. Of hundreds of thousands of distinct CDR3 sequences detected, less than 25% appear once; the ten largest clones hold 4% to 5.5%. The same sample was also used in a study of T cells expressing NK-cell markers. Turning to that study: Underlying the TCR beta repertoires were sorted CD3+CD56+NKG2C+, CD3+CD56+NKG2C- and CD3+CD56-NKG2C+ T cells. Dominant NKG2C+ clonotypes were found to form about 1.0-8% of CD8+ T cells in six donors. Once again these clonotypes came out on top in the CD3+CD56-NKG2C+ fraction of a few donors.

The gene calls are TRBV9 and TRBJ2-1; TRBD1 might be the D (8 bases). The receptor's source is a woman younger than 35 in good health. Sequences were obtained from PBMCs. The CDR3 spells CASSAQGGLYNEQFF. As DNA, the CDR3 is TGTGCCAGCAGCGCACAGGGGGGGCTCTACAATGAGCAGTTCTTC.